A single sample is the source of the 6 T cell receptor beta chains below, sequenced in a study of cytomegalovirus exposure and HLA in healthy donors. Primers included in the PCR were 60 Vbeta and 13 Jbeta primers. The method was immunoSEQ multiplex PCR; TCRdb's version includes in-frame clones alone and lacks a portion of them. The data show roughly 98,000 clones, about four fifths seen once. The specimen was PBMCs. The receptors originated from a female donor in good health and CMV-seropositive.

This clone was seen a handful of times. The chain joins TRBV28 to TRBJ1-4; TRBD1 might be the D (6 bases). Deletions cut 5 bases from V and 6 bases from J, with 22 bases between. The germline V gene has CDR1 MDHEN and CDR2 SYDVKM. The CDR3 contains 17 residues. The CDR3 sequence is CASSPPWGHGAYEKLFF. CDR3 nucleotide sequence: TGTGCCAGCAGTCCACCATGGGGACACGGAGCGTATGAAAAACTGTTTTTT.

DNA of the CDR3: TGTGCCAGCAGCACCGGACAGGGTGATGAGCAGTTCTTC. This encodes CASSTGQGDEQFF. V and J are TRBV9 and TRBJ2-1; the match to TRBD1 covers 8 bases. This CDR3 comprises 13 residues. Germline CDR1 and CDR2: SGDLS and YYNGEE. The V segment lost 4 bases and the J segment 8 bases; nucleotides outside the gene matches: 5.

This clone has more than one count but fewer than ten. This chain links TRBV5-6 with TRBJ1-1; D is undetermined. V was trimmed by 4 bases and J by 1 base, leaving 11 bases between them. The length of the CDR3 is 14 residues. In germline, CDR1 is SGHDT, CDR2 YYEEEE. This chain's CDR3 is CASSRDLGNTEAFF. CDR3 in DNA: TGTGCCAGCAGCCGAGACTTGGGGAACACTGAAGCTTTCTTT.

This clone was observed a few times. The V gene is TRBV6-5, the J gene TRBJ1-4, with D perhaps TRBD1 (6 bases). Germline loops: CDR1 MNHEY, CDR2 SVGAGI. The CDR3 is 14 residues long. Trimming cost V 8 bases and J 2 bases, with 12 bases left between them. This CDR3 reads CASGRGGTNEKLFF. For the CDR3, the DNA is TGTGCCAGCGGCAGAGGGGGTACTAATGAAAAACTGTTTTTT.

The chain uses TRBV4-1 and TRBJ2-7; D not resolved. Germline V gene lookup returns CDR1 MGHRA and CDR2 YSYEKL. The CDR3 contains 13 residues. The germline V and J ends were trimmed by 1 base and 4 bases, with 8 bases remaining between them. The chain's CDR3 is CASSQVRGYEQYF. DNA of the CDR3: TGCGCCAGCAGCCAAGTACGAGGTTACGAGCAGTACTTC.

DNA for the CDR3: TGTGCCAGCAGACTTACAGGGGGCCGGGGGAACACTGAAGCTTTCTTT. Amino acid sequence: CASRLTGGRGNTEAFF. The chain has TRBV28 and TRBJ1-1, with TRBD1 matching over 9 bases. From germline, CDR1 is MDHEN and CDR2 SYDVKM. This CDR3 is built from 16 residues. V lost 6 bases, J lost 1 base, and 9 bases stayed unmatched.